Below, 23 T cell receptor beta chains from the same sample are listed, as sequenced in a study of T cells in localized non-small cell lung cancer. Profiling relied on immunoSEQ multiplex PCR, and the TCRdb table lists in-frame clones only, not all of them. The sample includes under 40,000 clones, roughly 87% seen only once; the top ten take approximately 15%. Source: peripheral blood, taken before any cancer treatment. Receptors were obtained from a male donor aged 60 or over with stage III squamous cell lung carcinoma.

The V call is TRBV11-1, the J call TRBJ1-1, with D perhaps TRBD1 (6 bases). The CDR3 has 14 residues. V was clipped by 7 bases and J by 3 bases, with 15 bases between them. Germline CDR1 SGHAT, CDR2 FQDESV (reference sequence). CDR3 loop: CASTLIEGDTEAFF. For the CDR3, the DNA is TGTGCCAGCACCCTGATCGAGGGGGACACTGAAGCTTTCTTT.

This chain joins TRBV19 and TRBJ2-1; D unresolved. Germline lookup yields CDR1 LNHDA and CDR2 SQIVND (reference sequence). V lost 7 bases, J lost 0 bases, and 16 bases lay in between. This CDR3 is 16 amino acids long. The CDR3 is CASMASFRSSYNEQFF. CDR3 sequence (DNA): TGTGCCAGTATGGCGAGTTTTAGGTCCTCCTACAATGAGCAGTTCTTC.

This clone was observed a few times. This chain links TRBV9 with TRBJ1-6; maybe TRBD1 (6 bases). The germline CDR1 and CDR2 sequences are SGDLS and YYNGEE. Deletions cut 0 bases from V and 10 bases from J, with 11 bases between. The CDR3 runs to 14 residues. The CDR3 spells CASSVDAGESPLHF. The CDR3 bases are TGTGCCAGCAGCGTAGATGCAGGGGAATCACCCCTCCACTTT.

The gene calls are TRBV10-2 and TRBJ2-7; TRBD2 matches at 9 bases. The V gene's germline CDR1 is WSHSY and CDR2 SAAADI. V gave up 2 bases and J gave up 6 bases; unmatched junction bases: 5. The CDR3 runs to 14 residues. Written as DNA, the CDR3 is TGCGCCAGCAGTGAGGCGGGGGGGCTAGGCGAGCAGTACTTC. Protein product: CASSEAGGLGEQYF.

The rearrangement uses TRBV5-4 and TRBJ2-5; D is possibly TRBD1 (6 bases). Between the trimmed V and J ends, which lost 4 bases and 5 bases, there was a span of 18 bases. The germline V gene encodes CDR1 SGHNT and CDR2 YYREEE (reference sequence). This CDR3 contains 15 residues. The CDR3 DNA reads as TGTGCCAGCAGCCCCGACGCCAACCAGGGGGAGACCCAGTACTTC. Translating it yields CASSPDANQGETQYF. The variable domain in full, completed from reference TRBV5-4 and TRBJ2-5, reads ETGVTQSPTHLIKTRGQQVTLRCSSQSGHNTVSWYQQALGQGPQFIFQYYREEENGRGNFPPRFSGLQFPNYSSELNVNALELDDSALYLCASSPDANQGETQYFGPGTRLLVL.

The chain recombines TRBV6-1 with TRBJ1-5, with TRBD1 matching over 9 bases. Germline CDR1 is MNHNS and CDR2 is SASEGT. V was pared by 0 bases and J by 2 bases, with 5 bases of the junction left unmatched. This CDR3 has 17 amino acids. CDR3 sequence: CASSEATGGFGNQPQHF. In nucleotides, the CDR3 is TGTGCCAGCAGTGAAGCAACAGGGGGCTTCGGCAATCAGCCCCAGCATTTT.

This clone has a handful of counts. This chain connects TRBV30 to TRBJ1-1; D is possibly TRBD1 (6 bases). From germline, CDR1 is GTSNPN and CDR2 SVGIG (reference sequence). The CDR3 consists of 12 residues. V shed 7 bases and J shed 4 bases, with 13 bases lying between them. For the CDR3, the DNA is TGTGCCTTCACAGGGTTCCCCACTGAAGCTTTCTTT. It translates to CAFTGFPTEAFF.

The chain joins TRBV6-1 to TRBJ1-1; possible D gene TRBD1, 6 bases. The ends were cut back, 7 bases at V and 4 bases at J, with 16 bases in the middle. The CDR3 covers 14 residues. Per the germline V gene, CDR1 is MNHNS and CDR2 is SASEGT. The CDR3 protein is CASNNRVGGTEAFF. The CDR3 DNA sequence: TGTGCCAGCAACAACAGGGTTGGGGGCACTGAAGCTTTCTTT.

The gene calls are TRBV7-3 and TRBJ2-3, with D possibly TRBD2 on 5 matching bases. CDR1 and CDR2 from the germline V gene are SGHTA and FQGTGA. The V and J ends lost 2 bases and 3 bases respectively, with 6 bases between them. The CDR3 loop spans 13 amino acids. In DNA, the CDR3 is TGTGCCAGCAGCTTACCGGGGACAGATACGCAGTATTTT. Its translation is CASSLPGTDTQYF.

The chain uses TRBV7-9 and TRBJ2-1, with D maybe TRBD1 (5 bases). Germline V gene data show CDR1 as SEHNR and CDR2 as FQNEAQ (reference sequence). V lost 3 bases, J lost 5 bases, and 8 bases lay in between. The CDR3 has 13 amino acids. The CDR3: CASSFTQDNEQFF. CDR3 nucleotides: TGTGCCAGCAGCTTTACACAGGACAATGAGCAGTTCTTC. The full variable domain, in which reference TRBV7-9 and TRBJ2-1 provide the parts outside the CDR3, is DTGVSQNPRHKITKRGQNVTFRCDPISEHNRLYWYRQTLGQGPEFLTYFQNEAQLEKSRLLSDRFSAERPKGSFSTLEIQRTEQGDSAMYLCASSFTQDNEQFFGPGTRLTVL.

The chain combines TRBV27 with TRBJ1-1; a weak D match, TRBD1 (6 bases). The V and J ends lost 8 bases and 5 bases respectively, with 18 bases between them. CDR3 length: 14 amino acids. Germline V gene data show CDR1 as MNHEY and CDR2 as SMNVEV (reference sequence). In DNA form, the CDR3 reads TGTGCCAGCCGAAACAGGGCGGGGTGGACTGAAGCTTTCTTT. It yields the protein CASRNRAGWTEAFF.

This clone has a handful of counts. The chain joins TRBV5-1 to TRBJ2-7; no reliable D call. Per germline, CDR1 SGHRS and CDR2 YFSETQ. CDR3 size: 14 residues. Deletions cut 2 bases from V and 0 bases from J, with 9 bases between. CDR3 in amino acids: CASSLEATSYEQYF. The CDR3 DNA is TGCGCCAGCAGCTTAGAAGCGACCTCCTACGAGCAGTACTTC.

The chain couples TRBV5-1 to TRBJ2-7; 7 bases map to TRBD2. The CDR3 contains 13 residues. The trim removed 0 bases at V and 5 bases at J, leaving 2 bases unmatched. The germline CDR1 and CDR2 sequences are SGHRS and YFSETQ. CDR3 in amino acids: CASSLGGGNEQYF. The CDR3 region has the DNA TGCGCCAGCAGCTTGGGCGGGGGAAACGAGCAGTACTTC.

The chain is built from TRBV6-4 and TRBJ2-5, with 12 bases lining up with TRBD2. Germline assignment: CDR1 MRHNA and CDR2 SNTAGT. V dropped 3 bases and J dropped 6; count of bases not matched to a gene: 2. The CDR3 contains 14 residues. The CDR3 nucleotides are TGTGCCAGCAGTGAGACTAGCGGGGGTCAGACCCAGTACTTC. Encoded protein: CASSETSGGQTQYF.

This clone qualifies as medium-sized. The chain links TRBV25-1 to TRBJ1-2; D uncertain. CDR1 and CDR2 from the germline V gene are MGHDK and SYGVNS. V was pared by 0 bases and J by 8 bases, with 13 bases between. The CDR3 covers 14 residues. In DNA, the CDR3 is TGTGCCAGCAGTGAATACGGCAGTACACGGGGCTACACCTTC. Translating it yields CASSEYGSTRGYTF.

The rearrangement links TRBV29-1 to TRBJ2-1; D is undetermined. The germline CDR1 and CDR2 sequences are SQVTM and ANQGSEA. The CDR3 spans 15 residues. V lost 2 bases and J 5 bases, leaving 16 bases between the germline ends. The CDR3 sequence is CSVELLSARDNEQFF. The CDR3 nucleotides read TGCAGCGTTGAACTCTTATCCGCCCGGGACAATGAGCAGTTCTTC.

CDR3 region: CASSASGIQGVQFF. The CDR3 DNA reads as TGCGCCAGCAGTGCGAGCGGGATTCAAGGGGTGCAGTTCTTC. The chain is built from TRBV10-1 and TRBJ2-1, with 7 bases that match TRBD2. The CDR3 is 14 amino acids. After removal of 4 bases from V and 12 bases from J, the junction contained 12 bases not matched to a gene. Germline V lookup: CDR1 WNHNN, CDR2 SYGVQD (reference sequence).

V and J are TRBV9 and TRBJ1-4, with D possibly TRBD1 on 5 matching bases. CDR1 SGDLS and CDR2 YYNGEE come from the germline V gene. The CDR3 loop spans 15 amino acids. With 4 bases removed from V and 6 bases from J, the gap between germline ends came to 16 bases. This chain's CDR3 is CASSPGGGVDEKLFF. The CDR3 DNA reads as TGTGCCAGCAGCCCGGGGGGAGGGGTGGATGAAAAACTGTTTTTT.

The chain combines TRBV5-1 with TRBJ2-1; 9 bases are shared with TRBD1. The CDR3 has 15 residues. Germline-derived CDR1 and CDR2 are SGHRS and YFSETQ. The junction had 4 bases not matched to a gene; V was cut back by 4 bases and J by 2 bases. CDR3 DNA: TGCGCCAGCAGCCGGGACAGGGTAGCCTACAATGAGCAGTTCTTC. It translates to CASSRDRVAYNEQFF.

V and J are TRBV19 and TRBJ2-7, with D unresolved. The CDR3 totals 15 residues. Germline V CDR1 and CDR2: LNHDA, SQIVND (reference sequence). Trimming removed 3 bases from V and 2 bases from J, with 14 bases in between. The CDR3 DNA reads TGTGCCAGTAGTATCGGAGACTCCCCGACCTACGAGCAGTACTTC. Encoded protein: CASSIGDSPTYEQYF.

This rearrangement joins TRBV19 to TRBJ1-4; no reliable D call. V lost 5 bases to trimming and J lost 0 bases, with 13 bases between them. This CDR3 is 16 amino acids long. Germline V gives CDR1 LNHDA, CDR2 SQIVND (reference sequence). The chain's CDR3 is CASSPGAYSTNEKLFF. Written as DNA, the CDR3 is TGTGCCAGTAGTCCAGGAGCGTATTCAACTAATGAAAAACTGTTTTTT.

This clone was observed a handful of times. The rearrangement links TRBV15 to TRBJ2-7, with TRBD1 matching 8 bases. The CDR3 has 16 amino acids. Germline V gene sequence: CDR1 LNHNV, CDR2 YYDKDF (reference sequence). V dropped 4 bases and J dropped 5; count of bases not matched to a gene: 13. In DNA, the CDR3 is TGTGCCACCAGCACCCCTCAGGCAGGGGGCTTCGACGAGCAGTACTTC. Amino acid sequence: CATSTPQAGGFDEQYF.

The chain has TRBV27 and TRBJ1-5, with TRBD1 matching over 10 bases. From germline, CDR1 is MNHEY and CDR2 SMNVEV (reference sequence). The CDR3 totals 14 residues. With V trimmed by 5 bases and J by 9 bases, 7 bases remained unmatched. CDR3 sequence reads: CASSPGQGRRPQHF. In nucleotides, the CDR3 is TGTGCCAGCAGTCCGGGACAGGGGAGGCGGCCCCAGCATTTT.